Shown below are 5 T cell receptor beta chains from a single sample sequenced in a study of metastatic and nonmetastatic thyroid tumors. TCRdb re-called the PCR reads with MiXCR. The data contain about 60,000 clones, roughly 15% of them seen just once; the ten biggest clones take up over 9%. Until they underwent thyroid surgery, no patient had received any treatment. Sequencing input: blood. These receptors were obtained from a male donor with papillary thyroid cancer or a benign thyroid nodule (not recorded which). Some clones in this sample may be carry-over from other donors' samples.

Points on this clone: At one of its ends the junction is not consistent with the germline gene, which may arise from a read error. The rearrangement links TRBV6-6 to TRBJ1-5; D possibly corresponds to TRBD1 (5 bases). This CDR3 has 15 residues. Germline CDR1 MNHNY, CDR2 SVGAGI (reference sequence). The CDR3 spells CASSYPPGSSQPQHF. For the CDR3, the DNA is TGTGCCAGTAGTTACCCTCCAGGGAGCTCGCAGCCCCAGCATTTT.

The chain couples TRBV5-6 to TRBJ2-5; D ambiguous. From germline, CDR1 is SGHDT and CDR2 YYEEEE. The length of the CDR3 is 12 residues. The ends were cut back, 4 bases at V and 5 bases at J, with 9 bases in the middle. CDR3 protein: CASSPRLETQYF. The CDR3 region has the DNA TGTGCCAGCAGCCCCAGGTTGGAGACCCAGTACTTC.

For this clone: Germline is not matched at one junction end, which may reflect a read error. The genes are TRBV7-2 and TRBJ1-4, with D hard to call. The CDR3 consists of 15 residues. From germline, CDR1 is SGHTA and CDR2 FQGNSA. The CDR3 nucleotides are TGCGCCAGCAGCTTAAACTTTGGCATGTTTGAAAAACTGTTTTTT. Translated: CASSLNFGMFEKLFF. Supplemented by reference TRBV7-2 and TRBJ1-4, the full variable domain reads GAGVSQSPSNKVTEKGKDVELRCDPISGHTALYWYRQSLGQGLEFLIYFQGNSAPDKSGLPSDRFSAERTGGSVSTLTIQRTQQEDSAVYLCASSLNFGMFEKLFFGSGTQLSVL.

As concerns this clone: An end of the junction differs from the germline gene, which may be a read error. Additional DNA sequences in this sample encode the identical CDR3. This chain joins TRBV9 and TRBJ2-6; D is perhaps TRBD1 or TRBD2 (5 bases each). The germline CDR1 and CDR2 sequences are SGDLS and YYNGEE. This CDR3 is built from 15 residues. CDR3 loop: CASSPHGAGANVLTF. CDR3 DNA: TGCGCCAGCAGCCCCCACGGGGCTGGGGCCAACGTCCTTACTTTC.

DNA for the CDR3: TGTGCCAGTCGCCCGGGACTGCGGGTTTATTACTATGGCTACACCTTC. Its protein is CASRPGLRVYYYGYTF. The chain has TRBV2 and TRBJ1-2; a weak D match, TRBD1 (5 bases). Germline assignment: CDR1 SNHLY and CDR2 FYNNEI. The CDR3 consists of 16 residues. V was clipped by 9 bases and J by 3 bases, with 23 bases between them.